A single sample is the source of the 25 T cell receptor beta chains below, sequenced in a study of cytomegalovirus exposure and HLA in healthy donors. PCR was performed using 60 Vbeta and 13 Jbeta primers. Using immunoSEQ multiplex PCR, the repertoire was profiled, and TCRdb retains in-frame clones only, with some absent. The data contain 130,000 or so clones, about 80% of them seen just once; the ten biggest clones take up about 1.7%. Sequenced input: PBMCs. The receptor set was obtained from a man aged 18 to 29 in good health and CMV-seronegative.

CDR3 nucleotides: TGTGCCAGCAGCTTTTACGGGGTGATGCAAGAGACCCAGTACTTC. It encodes CASSFYGVMQETQYF. The genes are TRBV5-4 and TRBJ2-5, with a possible D match to TRBD2 (5 bases). CDR3 length equals 15 residues. Germline lookup yields CDR1 SGHNT and CDR2 YYREEE (reference sequence). V lost 2 bases and J 2 bases, leaving 13 bases between the germline ends.

The CDR3 nucleotides are TGTGCCAGCAGCTTAGCAACAGGGGGGCTCAACGAGCAGTACTTC. Amino acids: CASSLATGGLNEQYF. The V and J genes are TRBV13 and TRBJ2-7; 8 nucleotides align to TRBD1. Germline loops: CDR1 PRHDT, CDR2 FYEKMQ (reference sequence). The CDR3 is made up of 15 amino acids. J was trimmed by 5 bases and V by 1 base; bases with no gene match: 7.

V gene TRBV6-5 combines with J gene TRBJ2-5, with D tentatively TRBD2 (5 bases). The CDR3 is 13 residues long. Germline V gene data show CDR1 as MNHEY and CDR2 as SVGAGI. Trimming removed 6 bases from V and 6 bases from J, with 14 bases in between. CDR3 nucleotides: TGTGCCAGCAGCCAAAACGGCGGGCAGACCCAGTACTTC. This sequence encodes CASSQNGGQTQYF.

In nucleotides, the CDR3 is TGTGCCAGTAGTATAATCTTTAGGAGACAGCCGAACACCGGGGAGCTGTTTTTT. It codes for CASSIIFRRQPNTGELFF. The V call is TRBV19, the J call TRBJ2-2; maybe TRBD1 (5 bases). V was cut by 2 bases and J by 0 bases, with 16 bases left in between. Per germline, CDR1 LNHDA and CDR2 SQIVND (reference sequence). The CDR3 spans 18 residues. Based on the CDR3 plus reference TRBV19 and TRBJ2-2, the full variable domain is DGGITQSPKYLFRKEGQNVTLSCEQNLNHDAMYWYRQDPGQGLRLIYYSQIVNDFQKGDIAEGYSVSREKKESFPLTVTSAQKNPTAFYLCASSIIFRRQPNTGELFFGEGSRLTVL.

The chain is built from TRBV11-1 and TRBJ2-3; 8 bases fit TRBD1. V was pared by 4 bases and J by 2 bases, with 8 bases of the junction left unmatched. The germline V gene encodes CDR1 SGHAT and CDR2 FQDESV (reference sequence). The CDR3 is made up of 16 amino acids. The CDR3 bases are TGTGCCAGCAGCTATCTCTCAGGGGGCCCCACAGATACGCAGTATTTT. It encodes CASSYLSGGPTDTQYF.

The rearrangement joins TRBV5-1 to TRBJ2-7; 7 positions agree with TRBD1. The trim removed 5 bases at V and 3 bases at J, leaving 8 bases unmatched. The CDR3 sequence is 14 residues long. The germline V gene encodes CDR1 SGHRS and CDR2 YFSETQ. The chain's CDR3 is CASRFSTGFYEQYF. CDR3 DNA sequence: TGCGCCAGCAGATTTTCGACAGGGTTCTACGAGCAGTACTTC.

The CDR3 sequence: CASSQDLDSNTEAFF. CDR3 in DNA: TGCGCCAGCAGCCAAGATCTGGACAGTAACACTGAAGCTTTCTTT. The gene calls are TRBV4-3 and TRBJ1-1; TRBD1 is a possible D gene (6 bases). This CDR3 contains 15 residues. Germline values: CDR1 LGHNA, CDR2 YSLEER. Trimming pared 0 bases from V and 2 bases from J, leaving 10 bases between.

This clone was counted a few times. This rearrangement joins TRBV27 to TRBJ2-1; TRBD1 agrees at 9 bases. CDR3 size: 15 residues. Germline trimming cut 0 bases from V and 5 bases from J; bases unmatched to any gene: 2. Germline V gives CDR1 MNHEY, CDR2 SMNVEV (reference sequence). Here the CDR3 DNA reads TGTGCCAGCAGTTTATCAGGGACAGGGAACAATGAGCAGTTCTTC. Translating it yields CASSLSGTGNNEQFF.

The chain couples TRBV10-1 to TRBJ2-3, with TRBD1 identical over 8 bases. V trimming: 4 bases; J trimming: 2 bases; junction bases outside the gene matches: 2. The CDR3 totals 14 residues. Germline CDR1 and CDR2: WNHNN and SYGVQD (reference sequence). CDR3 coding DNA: TGCGCCAGCAGTGGACAGGGGAACACAGATACGCAGTATTTT. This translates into CASSGQGNTDTQYF.

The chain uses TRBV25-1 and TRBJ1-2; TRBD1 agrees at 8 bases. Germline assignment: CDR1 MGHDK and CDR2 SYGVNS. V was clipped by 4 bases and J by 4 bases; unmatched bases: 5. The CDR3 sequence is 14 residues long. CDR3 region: CASSGGTGIYGYTF. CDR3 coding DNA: TGTGCCAGCAGTGGGGGGACAGGTATCTATGGCTACACCTTC.

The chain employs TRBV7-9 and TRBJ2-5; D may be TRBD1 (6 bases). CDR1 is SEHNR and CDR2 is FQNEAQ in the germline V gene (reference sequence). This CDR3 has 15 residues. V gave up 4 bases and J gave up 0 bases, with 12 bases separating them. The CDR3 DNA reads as TGTGCCAGCAGCTACGTAACAGGGTACCAAGAGACCCAGTACTTC. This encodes CASSYVTGYQETQYF.

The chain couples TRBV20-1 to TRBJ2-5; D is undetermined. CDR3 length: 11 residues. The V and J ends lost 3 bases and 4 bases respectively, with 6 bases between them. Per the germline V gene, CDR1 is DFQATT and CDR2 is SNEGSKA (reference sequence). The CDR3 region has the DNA TGCAGTGCTAGTTCCCGAGAGACCCAGTACTTC. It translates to CSASSRETQYF.

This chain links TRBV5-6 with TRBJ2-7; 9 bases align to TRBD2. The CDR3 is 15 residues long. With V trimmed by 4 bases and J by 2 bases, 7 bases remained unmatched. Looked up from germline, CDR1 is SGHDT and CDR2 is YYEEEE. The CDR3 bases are TGTGCCAGCAGCCCCATTGGCGGGGGGGCCTACGAGCAGTACTTC. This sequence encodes CASSPIGGGAYEQYF.

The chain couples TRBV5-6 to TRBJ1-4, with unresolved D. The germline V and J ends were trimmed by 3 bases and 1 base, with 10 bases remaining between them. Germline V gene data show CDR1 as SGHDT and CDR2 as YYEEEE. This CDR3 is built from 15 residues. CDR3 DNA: TGTGCCAGCAGCTCCCTCGGTGGAACTAATGAAAAACTGTTTTTT. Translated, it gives CASSSLGGTNEKLFF. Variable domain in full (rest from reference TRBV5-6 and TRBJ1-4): DAGVTQSPTHLIKTRGQQVTLRCSPKSGHDTVSWYQQALGQGPQFIFQYYEEEERQRGNFPDRFSGHQFPNYSSELNVNALLLGDSALYLCASSSLGGTNEKLFFGSGTQLSVL.

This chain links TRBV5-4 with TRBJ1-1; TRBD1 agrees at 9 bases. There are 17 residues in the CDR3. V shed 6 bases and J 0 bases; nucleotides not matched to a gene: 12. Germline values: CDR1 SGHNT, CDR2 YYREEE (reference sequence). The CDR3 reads CASNPKGTGLMNTEAFF. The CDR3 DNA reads TGTGCCAGCAACCCGAAGGGGACAGGGTTAATGAACACTGAAGCTTTCTTT.

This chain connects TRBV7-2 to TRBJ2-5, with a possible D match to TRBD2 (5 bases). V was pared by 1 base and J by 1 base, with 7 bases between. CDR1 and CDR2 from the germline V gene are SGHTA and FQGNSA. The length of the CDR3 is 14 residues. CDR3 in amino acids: CASSLGGPQETQYF. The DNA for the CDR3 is TGTGCCAGCAGCTTAGGAGGGCCCCAAGAGACCCAGTACTTC. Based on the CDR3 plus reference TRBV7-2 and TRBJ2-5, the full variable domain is GAGVSQSPSNKVTEKGKDVELRCDPISGHTALYWYRQSLGQGLEFLIYFQGNSAPDKSGLPSDRFSAERTGGSVSTLTIQRTQQEDSAVYLCASSLGGPQETQYFGPGTRLLVL.

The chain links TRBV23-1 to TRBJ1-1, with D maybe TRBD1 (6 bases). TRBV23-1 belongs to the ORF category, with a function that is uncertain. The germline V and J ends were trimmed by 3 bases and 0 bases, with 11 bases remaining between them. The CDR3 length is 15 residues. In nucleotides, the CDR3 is TGCGCCAGCAGTCACCGGGGGGGCATGAACACTGAAGCTTTCTTT. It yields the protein CASSHRGGMNTEAFF.

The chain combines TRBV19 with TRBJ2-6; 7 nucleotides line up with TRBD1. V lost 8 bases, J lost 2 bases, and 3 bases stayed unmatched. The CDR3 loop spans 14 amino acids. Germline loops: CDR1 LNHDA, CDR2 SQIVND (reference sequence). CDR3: CASPQGTGANVLTF. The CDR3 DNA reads TGTGCCAGTCCACAGGGGACTGGGGCCAACGTCCTGACTTTC.

The CDR3 sequence: CASSMGQGVSETQYF. In DNA form, the CDR3 reads TGTGCCAGTAGTATGGGACAGGGGGTGTCAGAGACCCAGTACTTC. The J gene is TRBJ2-5, the V gene TRBV19; 11 bases line up with TRBD1. This CDR3 contains 15 residues. After removal of 3 bases from V and 4 bases from J, the junction contained 4 bases not matched to a gene. Germline V lookup: CDR1 LNHDA, CDR2 SQIVND (reference sequence).

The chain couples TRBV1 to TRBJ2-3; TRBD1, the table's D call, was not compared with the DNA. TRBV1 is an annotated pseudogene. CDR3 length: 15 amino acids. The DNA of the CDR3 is TGCACCAGCCCCCAGGAGGGGGCTAGCACAGATACGCAGTATTTT. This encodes CTSPQEGASTDTQYF.

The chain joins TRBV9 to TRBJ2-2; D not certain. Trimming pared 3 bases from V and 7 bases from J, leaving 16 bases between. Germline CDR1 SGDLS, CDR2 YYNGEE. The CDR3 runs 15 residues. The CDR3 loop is CASSADDLDLGELFF. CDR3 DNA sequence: TGTGCCAGCAGCGCCGACGACTTGGATCTCGGGGAGCTGTTTTTT.

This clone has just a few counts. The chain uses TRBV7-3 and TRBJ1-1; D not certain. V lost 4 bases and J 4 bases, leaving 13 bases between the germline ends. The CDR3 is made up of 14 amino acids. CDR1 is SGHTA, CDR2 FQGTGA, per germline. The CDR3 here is CASSSAGGSTEAFF. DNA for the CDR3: TGTGCCAGCAGCTCCGCGGGAGGGTCCACTGAAGCTTTCTTT.

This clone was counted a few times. Here the CDR3 DNA reads TGTGCCAGCACTGACACCTACGAGCAGTACTTC. Its translation is CASTDTYEQYF. V usage is TRBV6-5 and J usage is TRBJ2-7; D ambiguous. Per the germline V gene, CDR1 is MNHEY and CDR2 is SVGAGI. V was cut by 7 bases and J by 2 bases, with 6 bases left in between. The CDR3 is 11 amino acids.

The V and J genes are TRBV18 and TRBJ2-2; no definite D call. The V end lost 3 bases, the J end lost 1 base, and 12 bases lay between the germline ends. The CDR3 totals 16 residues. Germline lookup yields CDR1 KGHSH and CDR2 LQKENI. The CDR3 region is CASSPAAAGNTGELFF. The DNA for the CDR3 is TGTGCCAGCTCACCGGCGGCGGCCGGGAACACCGGGGAGCTGTTTTTT.

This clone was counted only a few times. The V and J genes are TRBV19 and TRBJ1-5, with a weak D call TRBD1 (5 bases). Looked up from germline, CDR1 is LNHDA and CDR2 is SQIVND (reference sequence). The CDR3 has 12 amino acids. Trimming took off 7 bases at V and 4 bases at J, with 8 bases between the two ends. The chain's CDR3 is CASMQGNQPQHF. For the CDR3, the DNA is TGTGCCAGTATGCAGGGAAATCAGCCCCAGCATTTT.